This record covers a single T cell receptor beta chain. The sample originates from a study of cytomegalovirus exposure and HLA in healthy donors. The CDR3 totals 15 residues. Trimming removed 0 bases from V and 4 bases from J, with 13 bases in between. The germline CDR1 and CDR2 sequences are SGDLS and YYNGEE. Primers: 60 Vbeta forward and 13 Jbeta reverse. Assay used: immunoSEQ multiplex PCR; TCRdb lists only in-frame clones, some missing. The sample lists approximately 150,000 clones, 75% to 85% seen once, with roughly 13% in the top ten. The rearrangement uses TRBV9 and TRBJ1-2, with no clear D. Input material: PBMCs. This TCR came from a woman in her fifties or sixties in good health and CMV-seropositive. CDR3 amino acids: CASSVATLAGYGYTF. Here the CDR3 DNA reads TGTGCCAGCAGCGTAGCAACCCTGGCGGGCTATGGCTACACCTTC.